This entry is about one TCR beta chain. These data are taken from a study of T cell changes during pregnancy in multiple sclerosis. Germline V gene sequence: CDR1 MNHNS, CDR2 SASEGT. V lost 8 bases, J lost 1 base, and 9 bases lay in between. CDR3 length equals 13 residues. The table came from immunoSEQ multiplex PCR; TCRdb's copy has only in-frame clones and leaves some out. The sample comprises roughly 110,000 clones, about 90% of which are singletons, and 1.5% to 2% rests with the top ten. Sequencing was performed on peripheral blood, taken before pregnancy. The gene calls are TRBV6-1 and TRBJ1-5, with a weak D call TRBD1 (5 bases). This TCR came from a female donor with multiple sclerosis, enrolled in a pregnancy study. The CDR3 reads CASETVSNQPQHF. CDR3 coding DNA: TGTGCCAGCGAGACAGTAAGCAATCAGCCCCAGCATTTT.